Below, 21 T cell receptor beta chains from the same sample are listed, as sequenced in a study of a mutant IDH1 vaccine in newly diagnosed glioma. Produced via immunoSEQ multiplex PCR; TCRdb's table is partial and in-frame only. This sample yields some 38,000 clones, of which around 78% are seen a single time; 5.5% belongs to the top ten. Stated time point: week 5, during vaccination. One vaccine dose held 300 ug of mutant IDH1 20-mer peptide and came with topical imiquimod. No antigen has been identified for these receptors. The specimen was PBMCs, collected from a glioma patient whose treatment included an IDH1 peptide vaccine. Every receptor here comes from a man between 35 and 55 years old with glioma.

This chain joins TRBV6-1 and TRBJ2-7; a possible D gene is TRBD2 (6 bases). Trimming left V 7 bases short and J 5 bases short, with 21 bases between. Germline V gene lookup returns CDR1 MNHNS and CDR2 SASEGT. The CDR3 consists of 15 residues. The CDR3 sequence is CASIPEVASAHEQYF. The CDR3 DNA is TGTGCCAGCATCCCAGAGGTGGCTAGCGCCCACGAGCAGTACTTC.

This chain connects TRBV5-1 to TRBJ1-4; tentatively, D is TRBD1 (5 bases). Germline V CDR1 and CDR2: SGHRS, YFSETQ. V shed 4 bases and J shed 2 bases, with 9 bases lying between them. The CDR3 is made up of 14 amino acids. CDR3 DNA: TGCGCCAGCAGCATGGGGCAGACTAATGAAAAACTGTTTTTT. Translation gives CASSMGQTNEKLFF.

The chain uses TRBV19 and TRBJ1-1, with D hard to call. The CDR3 contains 16 residues. Per germline, CDR1 LNHDA and CDR2 SQIVND (reference sequence). Trimming removed 5 bases from V and 4 bases from J, with 20 bases in between. The CDR3: CASSHGPRLSSTEAFF. The CDR3 bases are TGTGCCAGTAGTCATGGGCCGCGTTTATCGAGCACTGAAGCTTTCTTT.

The V and J genes are TRBV2 and TRBJ1-3; tentative D call: TRBD1 (6 bases). Per the germline V gene, CDR1 is SNHLY and CDR2 is FYNNEI. This CDR3 is built from 14 residues. Trimming removed 6 bases from V and 3 bases from J, with 12 bases in between. CDR3 sequence reads: CASRTGWDGNTIYF. The DNA for the CDR3 is TGTGCCAGCAGAACAGGGTGGGATGGAAACACCATATATTTT.

V usage is TRBV6-5 and J usage is TRBJ2-6; D ambiguous. CDR1 and CDR2 (germline): MNHEY, SVGAGI. This CDR3 contains 15 residues. V was shortened by 5 bases and J by 0 bases, with 8 bases between the two germline ends. The CDR3 sequence: CASSKQSSGANVLTF. The CDR3, as DNA: TGTGCCAGCAGTAAGCAAAGCTCTGGGGCCAACGTCCTGACTTTC.

The chain has TRBV2 and TRBJ2-2; D might be TRBD2 (5 bases). The CDR3 covers 13 residues. Germline V CDR1 and CDR2: SNHLY, FYNNEI. V was cut by 6 bases and J by 4 bases, with 9 bases left in between. DNA for the CDR3: TGTGCCAGCAGGGGAACTAGCACCGGGGAGCTGTTTTTT. Translated: CASRGTSTGELFF.

In this sample, this clone turned up a few times. V usage is TRBV27 and J usage is TRBJ2-3; a possible D gene is TRBD2 (6 bases). CDR1 and CDR2 from the germline V gene are MNHEY and SMNVEV (reference sequence). Trimming stripped 3 bases from V and 8 bases from J, with 15 bases between. This CDR3 is built from 14 residues. The CDR3 DNA reads as TGTGCCAGCAGTTTTCGACAAACCGGGAGTACGCAGTATTTT. Translating it yields CASSFRQTGSTQYF.

The V gene is TRBV5-1, the J gene TRBJ2-3; TRBD2 aligns across 8 bases. V dropped 3 bases and J dropped 5; count of bases not matched to a gene: 5. Germline V gene data show CDR1 as SGHRS and CDR2 as YFSETQ. The CDR3 totals 14 residues. The CDR3, as DNA: TGCGCCAGCAGCTCCGGGGGGGCTGAAGATACGCAGTATTTT. Translation gives CASSSGGAEDTQYF.

This clone was seen a few times. This rearrangement joins TRBV2 to TRBJ1-6; the D gene is possibly TRBD1 (5 bases). Germline V gene sequence: CDR1 SNHLY, CDR2 FYNNEI. The CDR3 is 15 residues long. The germline V and J ends were trimmed by 3 bases and 0 bases, with 6 bases remaining between them. The CDR3 coding sequence is TGTGCCAGCAGTGACCAGGGCTCCTATAATTCACCCCTCCACTTT. It specifies CASSDQGSYNSPLHF.

The chain is built from TRBV19 and TRBJ2-7; D not resolved. The CDR3 loop spans 17 amino acids. V was cut by 4 bases and J by 2 bases, with 21 bases left in between. Germline loops: CDR1 LNHDA, CDR2 SQIVND (reference sequence). The CDR3 bases are TGTGCCAGTAGTACGTTTTCTTGGGGAAACGTTACCTACGAGCAGTACTTC. Protein: CASSTFSWGNVTYEQYF.

The genes are TRBV5-6 and TRBJ2-7; TRBD2 matches at 9 bases. The CDR3 is 17 residues long. V was pared by 2 bases and J by 0 bases, with 9 bases of the junction left unmatched. CDR1 SGHDT and CDR2 YYEEEE come from the germline V gene. CDR3 bases: TGTGCCAGCAGCTTTGGGCTTAGCGGGGGACTCTCCTACGAGCAGTACTTC. Encoded protein: CASSFGLSGGLSYEQYF. Together with reference TRBV5-6 and TRBJ2-7, the CDR3 gives the full variable domain: DAGVTQSPTHLIKTRGQQVTLRCSPKSGHDTVSWYQQALGQGPQFIFQYYEEEERQRGNFPDRFSGHQFPNYSSELNVNALLLGDSALYLCASSFGLSGGLSYEQYFGPGTRLTVT.

V gene TRBV2 combines with J gene TRBJ1-5; D unresolved. This CDR3 contains 16 residues. V was clipped by 5 bases and J by 1 base, with 15 bases between them. Germline loops: CDR1 SNHLY, CDR2 FYNNEI. The CDR3 coding sequence is TGTGCCAGCAGTCCAAAGGGCAGTAGGAGCAATCAGCCCCAGCATTTT. It encodes CASSPKGSRSNQPQHF. Filled out from reference TRBV2 and TRBJ1-5, the complete variable domain reads EPEVTQTPSHQVTQMGQEVILRCVPISNHLYFYWYRQILGQKVEFLVSFYNNEISEKSEIFDDQFSVERPDGSNFTLKIRSTKLEDSAMYFCASSPKGSRSNQPQHFGDGTRLSIL.

The gene calls are TRBV2 and TRBJ1-3, with D perhaps TRBD1 (6 bases). This CDR3 has 15 amino acids. The V end lost 4 bases, the J end lost 0 bases, and 10 bases lay between the germline ends. The germline gives CDR1 SNHLY, CDR2 FYNNEI. The CDR3 loop reads CASSARQVSGNTIYF. The CDR3, as DNA: TGTGCCAGCAGTGCTCGACAGGTCTCTGGAAACACCATATATTTT.

The chain uses TRBV19 and TRBJ1-3; D perhaps matches TRBD1 (6 bases). The CDR3 covers 15 residues. V lost 5 bases and J lost 0, with 11 bases in between. Germline assignment: CDR1 LNHDA and CDR2 SQIVND (reference sequence). CDR3 DNA: TGTGCCAGTAGTGGACAGCTTATCTCTGGAAACACCATATATTTT. This gives the protein CASSGQLISGNTIYF.

This clone was observed a handful of times. The chain uses TRBV7-6 and TRBJ1-1; D uncertain. Trimming pared 2 bases from V and 1 base from J, leaving 5 bases between. CDR1 and CDR2 (germline): SGHVS, FNYEAQ. This CDR3 is built from 13 residues. The CDR3 bases are TGTGCCAGCAGCTTAATGGAGAACACTGAAGCTTTCTTT. This gives the protein CASSLMENTEAFF.

This chain joins TRBV2 and TRBJ2-3; D ambiguous. There are 15 residues in the CDR3. The V gene's germline CDR1 is SNHLY and CDR2 FYNNEI. The germline V and J ends were trimmed by 6 bases and 3 bases, with 16 bases remaining between them. The CDR3 reads CASSLVQAGTDTQYF. CDR3 DNA sequence: TGTGCCAGCAGCTTAGTCCAGGCTGGTACAGATACGCAGTATTTT.

This rearrangement joins TRBV7-9 to TRBJ1-1; 7 bases fit TRBD1. Germline CDR1 reads SEHNR; CDR2 reads FQNEAQ (reference sequence). The CDR3 runs 15 residues. The J segment lost 1 base and the V segment lost 5 bases, leaving 7 bases of the junction unmatched. The CDR3 sequence is CASSMATGRNTEAFF. Written as DNA, the CDR3 is TGTGCCAGCAGCATGGCGACAGGGAGGAACACTGAAGCTTTCTTT.

Notes on this clone: The conserved closing phenylalanine or tryptophan is absent in this CDR3, likely reflecting a read error. The limits of the CDR3 on the DNA are not certain, so only TCRdb's listed CDR3 is given. The genes are TRBV10-1 and TRBJ2-3; the D call in the table, TRBD1, was not verified against the DNA. The CDR3 region is 13 residues in length, termini included. Germline CDR1 WNHNN, CDR2 SYGVQD (reference sequence). CDR3 sequence reads: CASSERRQGSITY.

The chain couples TRBV7-5 to TRBJ1-5. TRBV7-5 is recorded as a pseudogene. The length of the CDR3 is 14 residues. This chain's CDR3 is CARSERLAGGPQHF. The CDR3 region has the DNA TGTGCCAGAAGCGAACGACTCGCCGGGGGGCCCCAGCATTTT.

This clone was detected a few times. This sequence joins TRBV13 and TRBJ2-3; 16 bases line up with TRBD2. Per the germline V gene, CDR1 is PRHDT and CDR2 is FYEKMQ (reference sequence). The CDR3 has 19 amino acids. The J segment lost 4 bases and the V segment lost 4 bases, leaving 11 bases of the junction unmatched. The CDR3 is CASSSGTSGGAKPPDTQYF. The DNA for the CDR3 is TGTGCCAGCAGCTCCGGGACTAGCGGGGGGGCAAAGCCCCCAGATACGCAGTATTTT.

This clone was seen just once. This rearrangement joins TRBV5-8 to TRBJ1-1, with unresolved D. The length of the CDR3 is 12 residues. Germline CDR1 is SGHTS and CDR2 is YDEGEE. V was clipped by 4 bases and J by 7 bases, with 11 bases between them. The CDR3 here is CASSLGPIEAFF. DNA for the CDR3: TGTGCCAGCAGCCTAGGACCTATTGAAGCTTTCTTT.